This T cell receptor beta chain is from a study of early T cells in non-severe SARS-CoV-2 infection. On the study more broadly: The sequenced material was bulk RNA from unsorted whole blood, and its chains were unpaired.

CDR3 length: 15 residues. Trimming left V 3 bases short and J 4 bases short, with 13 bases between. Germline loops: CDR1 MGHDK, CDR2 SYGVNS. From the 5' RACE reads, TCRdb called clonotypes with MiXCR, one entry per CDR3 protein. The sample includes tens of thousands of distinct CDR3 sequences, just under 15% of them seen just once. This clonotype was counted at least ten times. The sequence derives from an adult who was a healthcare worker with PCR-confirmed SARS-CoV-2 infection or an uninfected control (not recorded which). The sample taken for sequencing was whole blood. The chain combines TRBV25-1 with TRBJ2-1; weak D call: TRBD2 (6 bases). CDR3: CASSEYTRGYNEQFF. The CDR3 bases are TGTGCCAGCAGTGAGTACACCCGGGGGTACAATGAGCAGTTCTTC.